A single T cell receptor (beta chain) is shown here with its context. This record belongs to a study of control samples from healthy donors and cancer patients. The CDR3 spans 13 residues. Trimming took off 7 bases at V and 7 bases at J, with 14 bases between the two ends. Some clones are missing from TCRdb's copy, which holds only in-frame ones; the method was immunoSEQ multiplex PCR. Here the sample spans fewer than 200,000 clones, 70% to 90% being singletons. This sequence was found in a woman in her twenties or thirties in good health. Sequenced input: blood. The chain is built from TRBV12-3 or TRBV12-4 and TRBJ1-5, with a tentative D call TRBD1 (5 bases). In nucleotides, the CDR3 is TGTGCCAGCACCCAGGGAGGTGGGCAGCCCCAGCATTTT. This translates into CASTQGGGQPQHF.